A selection of T cell receptor beta chains follows, all from one sample in a study of monozygotic twins with inflammatory bowel disease. TCRdb re-analyzed the 5' RACE reads; it lists each CDR3 protein once, without DNA. In all, the sample yields approximately 160,000 distinct CDR3 sequences. Sequencing was carried out using blood. These receptors all come from a human donor with ulcerative colitis or Crohn's disease, or a healthy co-twin of an affected twin (not recorded which). Each CDR3 is given with its conserved first and last residue. Each record gives: J gene, V gene, CDR3 protein.

J: TRBJ1-2
V: TRBV7-6
CDR3: CASSANYVGGYTF

J: TRBJ1-5
V: TRBV12-3/TRBV12-4
CDR3: CASSFAGRGNQPQHF

J: TRBJ2-7
V: TRBV10-3
CDR3: CAISDVGRYEQYF

J: TRBJ1-5
V: TRBV20-1
CDR3: CSARENSGQPQHF

J: TRBJ2-6
V: TRBV12-3/TRBV12-4
CDR3: CASRLAQFSGANVLTF

J: TRBJ1-1
V: TRBV5-6
CDR3: CASSSITETGYTEAFF

J: TRBJ2-7
V: TRBV19
CDR3: CATSPSGQGTYEQYF

J: TRBJ2-2
V: TRBV2
CDR3: CASSDPGQGFNTGELFF

J: TRBJ2-1
V: TRBV5-1
CDR3: CASSFVPVAGGPPSSYNEQFF

J: TRBJ1-1
V: TRBV29-1
CDR3: CSVPRGHMNTEAFF

J: TRBJ2-7
V: TRBV5-1
CDR3: CASRFGPGLAGTYEQYF

J: TRBJ1-5
V: TRBV20-1
CDR3: CSALARDSNQPQHF

J: TRBJ2-3
V: TRBV7-9
CDR3: CASSFRLAPGTDTQYF

J: TRBJ2-2
V: TRBV20-1
CDR3: CSAPLTGLASGELFF

J: TRBJ1-2
V: TRBV6-6
CDR3: CASSVQEAGGYTF

J: TRBJ2-4
V: TRBV10-3
CDR3: CAISDGDRLAKNIQYF